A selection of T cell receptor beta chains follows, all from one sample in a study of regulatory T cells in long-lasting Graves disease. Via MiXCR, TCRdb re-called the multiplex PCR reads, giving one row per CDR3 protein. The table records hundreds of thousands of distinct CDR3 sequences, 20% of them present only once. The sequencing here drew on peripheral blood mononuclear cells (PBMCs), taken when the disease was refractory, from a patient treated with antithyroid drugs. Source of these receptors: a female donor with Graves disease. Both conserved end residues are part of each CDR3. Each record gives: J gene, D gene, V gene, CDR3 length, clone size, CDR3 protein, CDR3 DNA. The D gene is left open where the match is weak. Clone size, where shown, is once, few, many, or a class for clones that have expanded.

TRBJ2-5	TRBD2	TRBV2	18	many	CASSEETSGSVIEETQYF	TGTGCCAGCAGTGAAGAGACTAGCGGGAGTGTAATAGAAGAGACCCAGTACTTC
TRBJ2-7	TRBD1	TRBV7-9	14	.	CASSSQTGEDEQYF	TGTGCCAGCAGCTCCCAGACAGGGGAGGACGAGCAGTACTTC
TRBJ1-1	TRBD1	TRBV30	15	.	CAWSTGGGSGTEAFF	TGTGCCTGGAGTACAGGGGGCGGATCTGGGACTGAAGCTTTCTTT
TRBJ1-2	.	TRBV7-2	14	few	CASSLDRGKYGYTF	TGTGCCAGCAGCTTAGACCGGGGAAAATATGGCTACACCTTC
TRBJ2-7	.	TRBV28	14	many	CASIGTGGGNEQYF	TGTGCCAGCATAGGCACAGGTGGGGGAAACGAGCAGTACTTC
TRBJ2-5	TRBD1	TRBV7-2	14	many	CASSLGQEKETQYF	TGTGCCAGCAGCCTGGGACAGGAAAAAGAGACCCAGTACTTC
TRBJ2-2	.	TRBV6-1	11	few	CATARTGELFF	TGTGCCACGGCACGAACCGGGGAGCTGTTTTTT
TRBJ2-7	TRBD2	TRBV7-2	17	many	CASSTRTSGSAPYEQYF	TGTGCCAGCAGCACCAGGACTAGCGGGAGTGCCCCCTACGAGCAGTACTTC
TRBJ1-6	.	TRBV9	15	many	CASSSSSSYNSPLHF	TGTGCCAGCAGCTCCTCAAGCTCCTATAATTCACCCCTCCACTTT
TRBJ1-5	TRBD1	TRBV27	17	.	CASSLGGGQGTDQPQHF	TGTGCCAGCAGTTTGGGGGGAGGACAGGGGACGGATCAGCCCCAGCATTTT
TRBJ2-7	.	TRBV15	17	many	CATSFQKPTAGPHEQYF	TGTGCCACCAGCTTCCAAAAACCCACAGCCGGGCCTCACGAGCAGTACTTC
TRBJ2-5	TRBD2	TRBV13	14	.	CASSSKRELETQYF	TGTGCCAGCAGCTCCAAGCGGGAGTTAGAGACCCAGTACTTC
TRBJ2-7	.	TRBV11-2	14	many	CASSLSGTNYEQYF	TGTGCCAGCAGCTTGTCTGGGACCAACTACGAGCAGTACTTC
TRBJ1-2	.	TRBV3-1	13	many	CASSQSADGGYTF	TGTGCCAGCAGCCAATCGGCGGATGGAGGCTACACCTTC
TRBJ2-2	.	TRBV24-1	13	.	CATRRGATGELFF	TGTGCCACCAGGAGGGGAGCCACCGGGGAGCTGTTTTTT
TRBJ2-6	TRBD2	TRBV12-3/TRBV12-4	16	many	CASSPSGSSGANVLTF	TGTGCCAGCAGCCCAAGCGGGAGCTCTGGGGCCAACGTCCTGACTTTC
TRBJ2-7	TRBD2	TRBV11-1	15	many	CASSLLAGAYYEQYF	TGTGCCAGCAGCCTTCTAGCGGGGGCCTACTACGAGCAGTACTTC
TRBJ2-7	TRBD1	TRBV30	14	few	CAWGRTGAKYEQYF	TGTGCCTGGGGGCGGACAGGGGCCAAGTACGAGCAGTACTTC
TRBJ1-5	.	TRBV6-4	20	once	CASIRETAMRSKVPNQPQHF	TGTGCCAGCATAAGAGAAACAGCGATGAGGAGTAAGGTTCCCAATCAGCCCCAGCATTTT
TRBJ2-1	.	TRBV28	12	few	CASSWRSGEQFF	TGTGCCAGCAGTTGGAGAAGTGGTGAGCAGTTCTTC
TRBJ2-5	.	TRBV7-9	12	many	CASRNIGETQYF	TGTGCCAGCAGGAATATTGGTGAGACCCAGTACTTC
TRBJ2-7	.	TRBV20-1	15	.	CSAIQEGRRGYEQYF	TGCAGTGCTATACAGGAAGGGAGGCGCGGGTACGAGCAGTACTTC
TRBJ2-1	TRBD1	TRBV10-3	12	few	CATRTGVFEQFF	TGTGCCACGAGGACAGGGGTGTTTGAGCAGTTCTTC
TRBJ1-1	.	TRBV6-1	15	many	CASSEATSRNTEAFF	TGTGCCAGCAGTGAAGCTACTTCGCGGAACACTGAAGCTTTCTTT
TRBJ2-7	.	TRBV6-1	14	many	CAIGQEGRGNEQYF	TGTGCCATTGGTCAAGAGGGCAGGGGAAACGAGCAGTACTTC
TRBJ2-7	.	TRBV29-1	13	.	CSVDGPSRYEQYF	TGCAGCGTTGACGGGCCCAGCAGATACGAGCAGTACTTC
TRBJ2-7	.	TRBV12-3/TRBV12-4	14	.	CASIPGQGNYEQYF	TGTGCCAGCATCCCGGGGCAGGGCAACTACGAGCAGTACTTC
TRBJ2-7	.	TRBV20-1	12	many	CSASEGGYEQYF	TGCAGTGCTAGCGAGGGGGGATACGAGCAGTACTTC
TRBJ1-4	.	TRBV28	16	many	CASRVHGTATNEKLFF	TGTGCCAGCAGAGTCCATGGGACGGCAACTAATGAAAAACTGTTTTTT
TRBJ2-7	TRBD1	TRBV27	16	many	CASSPLLTGDLLEQYF	TGTGCCAGCAGCCCCCTCTTGACAGGGGACCTCCTCGAGCAGTACTTC
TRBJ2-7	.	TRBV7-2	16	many	CASSLRSLPEAYEQYF	TGTGCCAGCAGCTTAAGATCCCTACCGGAGGCCTACGAGCAGTACTTC
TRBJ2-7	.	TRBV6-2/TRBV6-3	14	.	CASSYLGVGGEQYF	TGTGCCAGCAGTTACCTCGGCGTCGGTGGCGAGCAGTACTTC
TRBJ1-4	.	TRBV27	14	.	CASSPGARSEKLFF	TGTGCCAGCAGTCCGGGCGCTCGGTCAGAAAAACTGTTTTTT
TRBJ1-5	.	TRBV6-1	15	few	CAGSDSPYSNQPQHF	TGTGCCGGTTCGGACAGCCCCTATAGCAATCAGCCCCAGCATTTT
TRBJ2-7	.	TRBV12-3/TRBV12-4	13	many	CASSWGATYEQYF	TGTGCCAGCAGTTGGGGGGCCACCTACGAGCAGTACTTC
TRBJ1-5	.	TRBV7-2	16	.	CASSLVGGPVDQPQHF	TGTGCCAGCAGCTTAGTAGGGGGTCCGGTCGACCAGCCCCAGCATTTT
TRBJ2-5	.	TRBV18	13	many	CASSPIGRETQYF	TGTGCCAGCTCACCGATAGGAAGAGAGACCCAGTACTTC
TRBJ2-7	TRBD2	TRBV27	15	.	CASSEQGLADYEQYF	TGTGCCAGCAGCGAACAGGGACTAGCGGACTACGAGCAGTACTTC
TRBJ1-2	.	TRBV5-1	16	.	CASSLRTSGNPYGYTF	TGCGCCAGCTCATTGAGGACCTCCGGCAACCCGTATGGCTACACCTTC
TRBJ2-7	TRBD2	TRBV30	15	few	CAWSAGLAGAGEQYF	TGTGCCTGGAGCGCCGGACTAGCGGGAGCGGGGGAGCAGTACTTC
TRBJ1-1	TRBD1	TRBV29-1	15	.	CSAGYKGTGDTEAFF	TGCAGCGCTGGGTATAAAGGGACAGGGGACACTGAAGCTTTCTTT
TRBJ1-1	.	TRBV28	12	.	CASSSPFGEAFF	TGTGCCAGCAGTTCACCCTTTGGTGAAGCTTTCTTT
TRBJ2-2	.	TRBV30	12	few	CAWSPDTGELFF	TGTGCCTGGAGCCCGGACACCGGGGAGCTGTTTTTT
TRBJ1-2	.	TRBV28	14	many	CASSLSQTVYGYTF	TGTGCCAGCAGTCTCTCACAGACCGTCTATGGCTACACCTTC
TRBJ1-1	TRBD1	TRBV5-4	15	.	CASSLGGQGNLEAFF	TGTGCCAGCAGCTTGGGGGGACAGGGAAACCTTGAAGCTTTCTTT
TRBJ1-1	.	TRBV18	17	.	CASSPPIRDLMNTEAFF	TGTGCCAGCTCACCACCGATCAGGGATCTGATGAACACTGAAGCTTTCTTT
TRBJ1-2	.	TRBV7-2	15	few	CASSLARAINYGYTF	TGTGCCAGCAGCTTAGCGAGAGCCATTAACTATGGCTACACCTTC
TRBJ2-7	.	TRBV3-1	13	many	CASSPGLGYEQYF	TGTGCCAGCAGTCCGGGCCTGGGGTACGAGCAGTACTTC
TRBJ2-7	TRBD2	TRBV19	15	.	CASSIMGGTWNGQYF	TGTGCCAGTAGTATTATGGGGGGGACTTGGAACGGGCAGTACTTC
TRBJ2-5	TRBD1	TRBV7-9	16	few	CASSSPGTVIGETQYF	TGTGCCAGCAGCTCACCCGGGACAGTTATAGGAGAGACCCAGTACTTC
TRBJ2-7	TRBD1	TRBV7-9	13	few	CASSPTGEVEQYF	TGTGCCAGCAGCCCGACAGGGGAGGTCGAGCAGTACTTC